A single sample gave rise to the 20 T cell receptor beta chains below, sequenced in a study of glioma-infiltrating T cells after dendritic cell vaccination. The repertoire was sequenced with immunoSEQ multiplex PCR; TCRdb's copy has only in-frame clones and lacks some. Here the sample spans over 55,000 clones, just under 85% being singletons. The sample's time point: after dendritic cell vaccination, including at tumor progression/relapse. Sequenced material: blood, taken after dendritic cell vaccination. The source is a human donor with glioblastoma.

This clone was recorded a few times. The chain employs TRBV4-1 and TRBJ2-7; TRBD2 matches at 8 bases. Germline CDR1 and CDR2: MGHRA and YSYEKL. The CDR3 has 15 amino acids. The V and J ends lost 3 bases and 5 bases, in that order; junction bases with no gene match: 9. CDR3 sequence (DNA): TGCGCCAGCAGCCAGGTGGGGACGGGGGGGAACGAGCAGTACTTC. Its translation: CASSQVGTGGNEQYF.

This chain joins TRBV2 and TRBJ2-5; 7 bases match TRBD1. CDR1 and CDR2 from the germline V gene are SNHLY and FYNNEI. The CDR3 loop spans 13 amino acids. The V gene end was trimmed by 5 bases and the J gene end by 1 base; junction bases not matched to a gene: 1. Here the CDR3 DNA reads TGTGCCAGCAGTTGGGACAGCCAAGAGACCCAGTACTTC. Translated: CASSWDSQETQYF.

This clone is a singleton in its sample. The chain uses TRBV7-2 and TRBJ1-6, with D possibly being TRBD1 (6 bases). V was pared by 6 bases and J by 0 bases, with 12 bases between. Germline assignment: CDR1 SGHTA and CDR2 FQGNSA. The CDR3 is 16 residues long. The CDR3 nucleotides are TGTGCCAGCAGTTACGGACAGCTCTCCTATAATTCACCCCTCCACTTT. Its protein product is CASSYGQLSYNSPLHF.

The gene calls are TRBV30 and TRBJ1-5; 11 bases align to TRBD1. Looked up from germline, CDR1 is GTSNPN and CDR2 is SVGIG (reference sequence). V trimming: 3 bases; J trimming: 7 bases; junction bases outside the gene matches: 5. The length of the CDR3 is 14 residues. The CDR3 loop is CAWSAGTGGQPQHF. CDR3 nucleotide sequence: TGTGCCTGGAGCGCCGGGACAGGGGGACAGCCCCAGCATTTT.

The chain has TRBV27 and TRBJ2-7; TRBD1 aligns across 12 bases. CDR3 length equals 15 residues. Per germline, CDR1 MNHEY and CDR2 SMNVEV (reference sequence). V was clipped by 3 bases and J by 7 bases; unmatched bases: 7. In DNA, the CDR3 is TGTGCCAGCAGTTTCTCGGGACAGGGGGCTCAAGAGCAGTACTTC. Encoded protein: CASSFSGQGAQEQYF.

J is TRBJ2-7 and V is TRBV7-2, with TRBD2 matching over 9 bases. Germline V CDR1 and CDR2: SGHTA, FQGNSA. V shed 8 bases, J shed 0 bases, and the junction held 5 bases outside the gene matches. The CDR3 has 14 amino acids. The CDR3 region has the DNA TGTGCCAGCCGAGCGGGGGGCAGCTCCTACGAGCAGTACTTC. Its protein product is CASRAGGSSYEQYF.

This clone was counted once. The chain links TRBV2 to TRBJ1-1; D is unresolved. This CDR3 is 14 amino acids long. Germline V gene sequence: CDR1 SNHLY, CDR2 FYNNEI. Trimming took off 9 bases at V and 3 bases at J, with 17 bases between the two ends. CDR3 DNA sequence: TGTGCCAGTGCGGGTCCCAACGGGCACACTGAAGCTTTCTTT. Protein: CASAGPNGHTEAFF.

A few counts support this clone. The chain employs TRBV10-1 and TRBJ1-2; unclear D gene. This CDR3 is 13 amino acids long. Trimming removed 2 bases from V and 4 bases from J, with 8 bases in between. Germline CDR1 reads WNHNN; CDR2 reads SYGVQD (reference sequence). CDR3 bases: TGCGCCAGCAGTGAGGCCCAGTTCTATGGCTACACCTTC. Residues: CASSEAQFYGYTF.

V usage is TRBV10-3 and J usage is TRBJ2-3; 8 nucleotides line up with TRBD2. CDR3 length: 16 amino acids. Germline V gene sequence: CDR1 ENHRY, CDR2 SYGVKD. The ends lost 4 bases at V and 6 bases at J; junction bases unmatched: 12. Here the CDR3 reads CAISAEGAGAGDTQYF. In nucleotides, the CDR3 is TGTGCCATCAGTGCGGAGGGAGCGGGGGCGGGGGATACGCAGTATTTT.

The chain has TRBV2 and TRBJ2-1; D ambiguous. The CDR3 covers 12 residues. CDR1 SNHLY and CDR2 FYNNEI come from the germline V gene. Trimming cost V 4 bases and J 6 bases, with 7 bases left between them. The CDR3 sequence: CASSGQVNEQFF. CDR3 DNA: TGTGCCAGCAGTGGTCAGGTCAATGAGCAGTTCTTC.

The J gene is TRBJ2-7, the V gene TRBV7-9, with D possibly being TRBD1 (6 bases). This CDR3 is built from 14 residues. V was trimmed by 4 bases and J by 3 bases, leaving 13 bases between them. Looked up from germline, CDR1 is SEHNR and CDR2 is FQNEAQ (reference sequence). DNA of the CDR3: TGTGCCAGCAGCTCCGGAATAGGGGGCTACGAGCAGTACTTC. Protein product: CASSSGIGGYEQYF.

Of note for this clone: Relative to the germline gene, one junction end is altered; a read error may explain this. The rearrangement uses TRBV6-1 and TRBJ1-1; D is unclear. This CDR3 has 10 residues. Per germline, CDR1 MNHNS and CDR2 SASEGT. CDR3 residues: CASSEGGRVF. CDR3 nucleotide sequence: TGTGCCAGCAGTGAAGGAGGCCGCGTTTTT.

The CDR3 is CAWADLTGQNTEAFF. As DNA, the CDR3 is TGTGCCTGGGCTGACCTGACAGGGCAGAACACTGAAGCTTTCTTT. V usage is TRBV30 and J usage is TRBJ1-1, with 7 positions matching TRBD1. Trimming at V came to 5 bases and at J to 1 base, leaving 10 bases not matched to a gene. This CDR3 spans 15 amino acids. The germline gives CDR1 GTSNPN, CDR2 SVGIG (reference sequence).

The chain has TRBV27 and TRBJ2-1; 7 bases align to TRBD1. With 6 bases clipped from V and 2 bases from J, the junction kept 10 bases outside the gene matches. The CDR3 has 16 amino acids. Germline CDR1 and CDR2: MNHEY and SMNVEV (reference sequence). This chain's CDR3 is CASSRFRTGTYNEQFF. The CDR3 coding sequence is TGTGCCAGCAGCCGTTTTAGGACAGGAACCTACAATGAGCAGTTCTTC.

V gene TRBV5-4 combines with J gene TRBJ1-1, with unresolved D. The CDR3 spans 15 residues. Germline-derived CDR1 and CDR2 are SGHNT and YYREEE (reference sequence). V lost 0 bases to trimming and J lost 2 bases, with 11 bases between them. CDR3 protein: CASSLAARGNTEAFF. The CDR3 nucleotides are TGTGCCAGCAGCTTGGCGGCCCGGGGAAACACTGAAGCTTTCTTT.

This clone was detected only once. The chain links TRBV7-8 to TRBJ1-3; D is unclear. Germline V gene sequence: CDR1 SGHVS, CDR2 FQNEAQ. This CDR3 is built from 14 residues. Trimming cost V 3 bases and J 0 bases, with 6 bases left between them. In DNA, the CDR3 is TGTGCCAGCAGCTTGGAGCCCTCTGGAAACACCATATATTTT. It encodes CASSLEPSGNTIYF.

The sample holds one count of this clone. The junction differs from germline at one of its ends, possibly a read error. As DNA, the CDR3 is TGTGCCAGCAGTCCCAGACAGGGGTTTGCGGACTTC. Translating it yields CASSPRQGFADF. This sequence joins TRBV28 and TRBJ2-4; 8 bases line up with TRBD1. The length of the CDR3 is 12 residues. Germline V lookup: CDR1 MDHEN, CDR2 SYDVKM. The full variable domain, completed using reference TRBV28 and TRBJ2-4, is DVKVTQSSRYLVKRTGEKVFLECVQDMDHENMFWYRQDPGLGLRLIYFSYDVKMKEKGDIPEGYSVSREKKERFSLILESASTNQTSMYLCASSPRQGFADFGAGTRLSVL.

V usage is TRBV11-3 and J usage is TRBJ2-5, with D possibly being TRBD2 (6 bases). The germline V gene encodes CDR1 SGHNT and CDR2 YENEEA. CDR3 size: 15 residues. Trimming removed 5 bases from V and 4 bases from J, with 17 bases in between. The DNA of the CDR3 is TGTGCCAGCAGCCCCCGGGACTCCCGGGCAGAGACCCAGTACTTC. This translates into CASSPRDSRAETQYF.

The chain links TRBV5-1 to TRBJ2-5; 7 bases map to TRBD2. After removal of 0 bases from V and 11 bases from J, the junction contained 13 bases not matched to a gene. The CDR3 runs 15 residues. CDR1 and CDR2 from the germline V gene are SGHRS and YFSETQ. The CDR3 DNA sequence: TGCGCCAGCAGCTTGGCCGGAGCGGGGTGGCGGGAGCAGTACTTC. It is translated as CASSLAGAGWREQYF.

The rearrangement links TRBV5-5 to TRBJ2-6; D possibly corresponds to TRBD1 (6 bases). The V gene's germline CDR1 is SGHKS and CDR2 YYEKEE (reference sequence). Deletions cut 5 bases from V and 0 bases from J, with 12 bases between. This CDR3 has 16 amino acids. The CDR3 protein is CASSQVGGSGANVLTF. For the CDR3, the DNA is TGTGCCAGCAGTCAGGTAGGGGGCTCTGGGGCCAACGTCCTGACTTTC.